These T cell receptor beta chains were read from a single sample in a study of blood T cell repertoires in COVID-19. The assay was immunoSEQ multiplex PCR, and TCRdb's table has in-frame clones only and misses some. The sample carries approximately 150,000 clones, 85% recorded once. Sequencing was done on a sample of peripheral blood. All receptors come from a woman over 75 with COVID-19, enrolled during active disease. The CDR3 runs from the conserved cysteine through the conserved F or W. D genes are given only for firm matches. Clone size, where shown, is once, few, many, or a class for clones that have expanded.

>NA|TRBD1|TRBV5-1|TRBJ1-6
TGCGCCAGTGCAGGGGGCTCTGGGAGTTCACCCCTCCACTTT
CASAGGSGSSPLHF
>NA|TRBD1|TRBV7-9|TRBJ1-6
TGTGCCAGCAGCACATCGAGTCAGGGGGGCAGGTTCTCACCCCTCCACTTT
CASSTSSQGGRFSPLHF
>NA|NA|TRBV19|TRBJ1-3
TGTGCCAGTAGTACACTAGGGATAGGTGGAAACACCATATATTTT
CASSTLGIGGNTIYF
>NA|TRBD1|TRBV3-1/TRBV3-2|TRBJ1-2
TGTGCCAGCAGCCAAGTAAGACAGGGGGACTATGGCTACACCTTC
CASSQVRQGDYGYTF
>NA|NA|TRBV11-1|TRBJ1-6
TGTGCCAGCAGCGCCCTGGAGACTTCACCCCTCCACTTT
CASSALETSPLHF
>few|TRBD1|TRBV25-1|TRBJ1-2
TGTGCCAGCAGTCAAGGGGGGACAGGGGGGAACTATGGCTACACCTTC
CASSQGGTGGNYGYTF
>NA|NA|TRBV19|TRBJ1-2
TGTGCCAGTAGTGTGGCCGGGTCTCTATCCTTC
CASSVAGSLSF
>NA|TRBD2|TRBV7-3|TRBJ2-7
TGTGCCAGCAGCTTAACGTCGACTAGCGGGAGAAACGAGCAGTACTTC
CASSLTSTSGRNEQYF
>NA|NA|TRBV29-1|TRBJ1-2
TGCAGCGTTGAACTAGGGGTTGACTATGGCTACACCTTC
CSVELGVDYGYTF
>NA|TRBD1|TRBV25-1|TRBJ1-2
TGTGCCAGCAGTGGAGCAGGGGGCGGCTATGGCTACACCTTC
CASSGAGGGYGYTF
>NA|NA|TRBV2|TRBJ1-4
TGTGCCAGCCGAGATGCAACTAATGAAAAACTGTTTTTT
CASRDATNEKLFF
>NA|NA|TRBV2|TRBJ1-2
TGTGCCAGCAGTGGTGGACAGTTGGGGGCCTATGGCTACACCTTC
CASSGGQLGAYGYTF
>NA|NA|TRBV6-5|TRBJ1-6
TGTGCCAGCAGAAGGGGCAGGGAAAACTCACCCCTCCACTTT
CASRRGRENSPLHF
>NA|NA|TRBV12-3/TRBV12-4|TRBJ1-2
TGTGCCAGCAGCTGGAGGATCTATGGCTACACCTTC
CASSWRIYGYTF
>NA|TRBD1|TRBV6-1|TRBJ2-7
TGTGCCAGCAGTGAAGCAGGCAGGACAGGGGAGCAGTACTTC
CASSEAGRTGEQYF
>few|NA|TRBV6-2/TRBV6-3|TRBJ2-7
TGTGCCAGCAGTTACTCTCGGCCGCGGCTCACCTACGAGCAGTACTTC
CASSYSRPRLTYEQYF
>once|NA|TRBV15|TRBJ1-1
TGTGCCACCAGCCCCCGATGGGCAGGGGAAGCTTTCTTT
CATSPRWAGEAFF
>NA|TRBD1|TRBV19|TRBJ2-5
TGTGCCAGTGCCGCGGGACAGGGGGAGACCCAGTACTTC
CASAAGQGETQYF
>NA|TRBD2|TRBV7-8|TRBJ2-1
TGTGCCAGCAGCCGCGGGAGAGCGACCTACAATGAGCAGTTCTTC
CASSRGRATYNEQFF
>NA|NA|TRBV12-3/TRBV12-4|TRBJ1-2
TGTGCCAGCTCAGGGCAGGGTAACTATGGCTACACCTTC
CASSGQGNYGYTF
>NA|TRBD1|TRBV29-1|TRBJ2-5
TGCAGCGTTCAAAAAGCGGGACAGGGGGAGACCCAGTACTTC
CSVQKAGQGETQYF
>NA|TRBD1|TRBV11-3|TRBJ1-1
TGTGCCAGCAGCCGAACAGGGGGTCGGGAAGCTTTCTTT
CASSRTGGREAFF
>NA|NA|TRBV3-1/TRBV3-2|TRBJ2-5
TGTGCCAGCAGCCCCTGGGCGTACCAAGAGACCCAGTACTTC
CASSPWAYQETQYF
>NA|NA|TRBV27|TRBJ1-5
TGTGCCAGCAGTTTTGCAGTGCCTACAGCGGAGCCCCAGCATTTT
CASSFAVPTAEPQHF
>once|TRBD1|TRBV5-1|TRBJ1-1
TGCGCCAGCAGCTTGGAGGGGGCAGGGGACACTGAAGCTTTCTTT
CASSLEGAGDTEAFF
>once|NA|TRBV5-1|TRBJ2-2
TGCGCCAGCAGGCCCCAGGACACCGGGGAGCTGTTTTTT
CASRPQDTGELFF
>NA|NA|TRBV25-1|TRBJ2-1
TGTGCCAGCAGTGTAACCTCCCTCGTAGCTAACAATGAGCAGTTCTTC
CASSVTSLVANNEQFF
>once|TRBD1|TRBV28|TRBJ1-1
TGTGCCAGCACAACGGACAGGGGGCATCGGAACACTGAAGCTTTCTTT
CASTTDRGHRNTEAFF
>once|TRBD2|TRBV19|TRBJ2-1
TGTGCCAGTAGTATGGCCCTAACTAGCGGGGACTACAATGAGCAGTTCTTC
CASSMALTSGDYNEQFF
>NA|TRBD1|TRBV19|TRBJ1-4
TGTGCCAGTAGCAAGACAGGGGGCGAAAATGAAAAACTGTTTTTT
CASSKTGGENEKLFF
>NA|NA|TRBV6-5|TRBJ2-7
TGTGCCAGCAGTTACTCACCTACAGGGTCAAGCTACGAGCAGTACTTC
CASSYSPTGSSYEQYF
>NA|NA|TRBV9|TRBJ2-3
TGTGCCAGCAGCGTAGCTGGGGGCTTCACAGATACGCAGTATTTT
CASSVAGGFTDTQYF
>NA|NA|TRBV3-1/TRBV3-2|TRBJ1-6
TGTGCCAGCAGCCAGTCAGGTGGGCCTGGTAATTCACCCCTCCACTTT
CASSQSGGPGNSPLHF
>NA|NA|TRBV28|TRBJ1-2
TGTGCCAGCAGTCCAGACGCCGTCGGACTAGGTGGCTACACCTTC
CASSPDAVGLGGYTF
>NA|NA|TRBV9|TRBJ1-2
TGTGCCAGCAGCGTAGCTGGGGACACTAACTATGGCTACACCTTC
CASSVAGDTNYGYTF
>NA|NA|TRBV9|TRBJ2-2
TGTGCCAGCAGCGTAGCTCCAGGCGCGGGACCCACCGGGGAGCTGTTTTTT
CASSVAPGAGPTGELFF
>NA|TRBD1|TRBV29-1|TRBJ1-2
TGCAGCGTTCGGGGACAGGGATCCCTCTCCTATGGCTACACCTTC
CSVRGQGSLSYGYTF
>NA|NA|TRBV7-3|TRBJ1-3
TGTGCCAGCAGCTTAAACTCAGGAGGTGGAAACACCATATATTTT
CASSLNSGGGNTIYF
>NA|NA|TRBV4-2|TRBJ1-1
TGTGCCAGCAGCCTCCACGGGGGGGCGAGAGGGGGTGAAGCTTTCTTT
CASSLHGGARGGEAFF
>NA|TRBD2|TRBV10-2|TRBJ2-3
TGCGCCAGCTCTGGGGGGGTTAGCACAGATACGCAGTATTTT
CASSGGVSTDTQYF
>NA|TRBD2|TRBV5-1|TRBJ2-1
TGCGCCAGCAGCGCCGGGACTAGAGGCGTTGAGCAGTTCTTC
CASSAGTRGVEQFF
>few|TRBD1|TRBV3-1/TRBV3-2|TRBJ1-5
TGTGCCAGCAGCCAGCGCCGACAGGGGGCGACGAATAGCAATCAGCCCCAGCATTTT
CASSQRRQGATNSNQPQHF
>NA|NA|TRBV3-1/TRBV3-2|TRBJ2-1
TGTGCCAGCAGCAAGACGGGGGCCTACAATGAGCAGTTCTTC
CASSKTGAYNEQFF
>NA|TRBD1|TRBV5-4|TRBJ2-7
TGTGCCAGCAGCTTAACATCCGGGACAGATAACTCCTACGAGCAGTACTTC
CASSLTSGTDNSYEQYF
>NA|TRBD1|TRBV27|TRBJ2-3
TGTGCCAGCAGTTTAGGACAGGGGGCAGATACGCAGTATTTT
CASSLGQGADTQYF
>NA|NA|TRBV3-1/TRBV3-2|TRBJ2-3
TGTGCCAGCAGCCAAGTTGCGAATACGCAGTATTTT
CASSQVANTQYF
>NA|TRBD1|TRBV6-5|TRBJ2-1
TGTGCCAGCACGCGGACAGGGGGCTACAATGAGCAGTTCTTC
CASTRTGGYNEQFF
>NA|NA|TRBV19|TRBJ1-5
TGTGCCAGTAGTATCCCGCGGGCCACTAGCAATCCGCCCCAGCATTTT
CASSIPRATSNPPQHF
>NA|NA|TRBV3-1/TRBV3-2|TRBJ2-7
TGTGCCAGCAGCCAAGATGTGGGGCTGGGGTCCTACGAGCAGTACTTC
CASSQDVGLGSYEQYF
>once|NA|TRBV24-1|TRBJ1-2
TGTGCCACCAGGGAGGGCGGCAACTATGGCTACACCTTC
CATREGGNYGYTF
>NA|NA|TRBV3-1/TRBV3-2|TRBJ1-1
TGTGCCAGCAGCCAGGCGGGGGCAGGGGACACTGAAGCTTTCTTT
CASSQAGAGDTEAFF
>NA|TRBD1|TRBV3-1/TRBV3-2|TRBJ1-1
TGTGCCAGCAGCCCGCAGGGGGTAGGTGAAGCTTTCTTT
CASSPQGVGEAFF
>NA|TRBD1|TRBV4-1|TRBJ1-4
TGCGCCAGCAGCCAAGGTGGAAATGGACAGGGTAATGAAAAACTGTTTTTT
CASSQGGNGQGNEKLFF
>NA|TRBD2|TRBV2|TRBJ2-4
TGTGCCAGCAGTGAGGGACTGAGCGGGGGCCTAAACATTCAGTACTTC
CASSEGLSGGLNIQYF
>NA|TRBD1|TRBV7-9|TRBJ2-7
TGTGCCAGCAGCTTAATGGACAACAGGGGCTACGAGCAGTACTTC
CASSLMDNRGYEQYF
>NA|TRBD1|TRBV10-3|TRBJ1-6
TGTGCCATTCAGACAGGGCCAAATTCACCCCTCCACTTT
CAIQTGPNSPLHF